These 25 T cell receptor beta chains came from one sample sequenced in a study of blood T cells in healthy people across ages. Alongside a J-beta primer mix, a sample-barcoded 5' primer served in a second PCR lasting about 6 to 11 cycles. MiXCR was run by TCRdb on the 5' RACE reads, yielding one entry per CDR3 protein. The data show roughly 1,700,000 distinct CDR3 sequences, with 28% seen just once and roughly 8.2% held by the top ten. The specimen was blood. The receptors here all came from a woman in her 30s in good health.

The V call is TRBV5-1, the J call TRBJ1-5, with TRBD1 matching over 7 bases. J gave up 6 bases and V 7 bases, and 10 bases lay outside the gene matches. Germline CDR1 and CDR2: SGHRS and YFSETQ. The CDR3 is 14 amino acids. The DNA for the CDR3 is TGCGCCAGCTCCCGCGGGACAGAGGCTCAGCCCCAGCATTTT. It codes for CASSRGTEAQPQHF.

This clonotype has a handful of counts. This chain uses TRBV20-1 with TRBJ2-5; 8 positions agree with TRBD1. The V gene end was trimmed by 6 bases and the J gene end by 7 bases; junction bases not matched to a gene: 10. The CDR3 loop spans 13 amino acids. Germline CDR1 is DFQATT and CDR2 is SNEGSKA (reference sequence). The CDR3 loop is CSAIGTGDGTQYF. The CDR3 nucleotides are TGCAGTGCCATTGGGACAGGAGATGGGACCCAGTACTTC.

Notes on this clonotype: One end of the junction fails to match germline, which may point to a read error. The J gene is TRBJ2-5, the V gene TRBV29-1, with TRBD2 as a possible D gene (6 bases). Germline CDR1 SQVTM, CDR2 ANQGSEA. This CDR3 has 14 amino acids. CDR3 in DNA: TGCAGCGTTCGGGTTTCAGGGAGGTTAGAGACCCGGTACTTC. It yields the protein CSVRVSGRLETRYF.

In DNA form, the CDR3 reads TGCGCCAGCAGCCAAGATCCAGGTCACAATCAGCCCCAGCATTTT. It encodes CASSQDPGHNQPQHF. This chain joins TRBV4-1 and TRBJ1-5; D is ambiguous. CDR1 MGHRA and CDR2 YSYEKL come from the germline V gene. This CDR3 spans 15 amino acids. Trimming removed 0 bases at V and 3 bases at J, with 9 bases between.

This clonotype occurred a few times. This sequence joins TRBV27 and TRBJ2-7, with D perhaps TRBD1 (6 bases). V was pared by 4 bases and J by 0 bases, with 13 bases between. The CDR3 sequence is 15 residues long. Germline V gene data show CDR1 as MNHEY and CDR2 as SMNVEV (reference sequence). The CDR3 loop reads CASSSATGLSYEQYF. CDR3 coding DNA: TGTGCCAGCAGTTCAGCGACAGGACTCTCCTACGAGCAGTACTTC.

V gene TRBV30 combines with J gene TRBJ2-5; D uncertain. This CDR3 comprises 11 residues. V was pared by 7 bases and J by 7 bases, with 13 bases between. Germline assignment: CDR1 GTSNPN and CDR2 SVGIG (reference sequence). The CDR3 loop reads CAYLGKGTQYF. The DNA for the CDR3 is TGTGCCTACCTTGGCAAGGGGACCCAGTACTTC.

This clonotype was observed many times. The chain joins TRBV7-2 to TRBJ2-1, with TRBD2 matching 12 bases. Germline trimming cut 1 base from V and 4 bases from J; bases unmatched to any gene: 2. The CDR3 extends over 16 amino acids. The germline V gene has CDR1 SGHTA and CDR2 FQGNSA. The CDR3 DNA reads as TGTGCCAGCAGCTTAGAGGGGACTAGCGGGTACAATGAGCAGTTCTTC. It encodes CASSLEGTSGYNEQFF.

Regarding this clonotype: A junction boundary mismatches the germline segment, possibly from a read error. The rearrangement uses TRBV5-1 and TRBJ2-3; tentatively, D is TRBD2 (5 bases). CDR1 and CDR2 from the germline V gene are SGHRS and YFSETQ. The CDR3 contains 14 residues. The CDR3 DNA is TGCGCCAGCAGCTTCAACGGGAACACAGATACGCGGTATTTT. This encodes CASSFNGNTDTRYF.

This clonotype was seen at least ten times. The chain joins TRBV29-1 to TRBJ1-2; the D gene is possibly TRBD1 (5 bases). The CDR3 has 12 amino acids. V dropped 1 base and J dropped 5 bases, with 8 bases sitting between them. Looked up from germline, CDR1 is SQVTM and CDR2 is ANQGSEA. The CDR3 nucleotides are TGCAGCGTTGAAGTGGGGGTTTATGGCTACACCTTC. Translating it yields CSVEVGVYGYTF.

This chain links TRBV7-6 with TRBJ2-5, with 12 nucleotides matching TRBD2. CDR3 length: 16 residues. J gave up 5 bases and V 5 bases, and 9 bases lay outside the gene matches. In germline, CDR1 is SGHVS, CDR2 FNYEAQ. CDR3 protein: CASSPTSGSISETQYF. The CDR3 DNA sequence: TGTGCCAGCAGCCCGACTAGCGGGAGCATTTCGGAGACCCAGTACTTC.

The genes are TRBV19 and TRBJ1-5, with 7 bases lining up with TRBD1. Trimming removed 7 bases from V and 11 bases from J; junction bases left unmatched: 14. CDR3 length: 14 residues. Germline CDR1 reads LNHDA; CDR2 reads SQIVND (reference sequence). This CDR3 is CASMGGNRGRTQHF. The CDR3 bases are TGTGCCAGTATGGGGGGAAACAGGGGAAGGACCCAGCATTTT.

This clonotype was picked up a small number of times. This chain connects TRBV7-2 to TRBJ2-1; 10 bases agree with TRBD2. Germline V gene data show CDR1 as SGHTA and CDR2 as FQGNSA. CDR3 length: 18 residues. Germline trimming cut 1 base from V and 6 bases from J; bases unmatched to any gene: 12. The CDR3: CASSLGSAGGMVGNEQFF. CDR3 bases: TGTGCCAGCAGCTTAGGATCAGCGGGGGGGATGGTGGGCAATGAGCAGTTCTTC.

The CDR3 region is CSVGYLVEAWSQYF. The DNA of the CDR3 is TGCAGCGTAGGCTATCTCGTGGAAGCTTGGTCGCAGTATTTT. The chain carries TRBV29-1 and TRBJ2-3, with unresolved D. This CDR3 comprises 14 residues. V lost 6 bases to trimming and J lost 10 bases, with 23 bases between them. Per germline, CDR1 SQVTM and CDR2 ANQGSEA.

This clonotype was found a few times. The J gene is TRBJ1-2, the V gene TRBV19; 10 positions agree with TRBD1. V lost 5 bases to trimming and J lost 2 bases; unmatched junction nucleotides: 8. The germline gives CDR1 LNHDA, CDR2 SQIVND (reference sequence). The CDR3 length is 16 residues. The CDR3 loop reads CASSWDRGLGNYGYTF. The CDR3 DNA follows: TGTGCCAGTAGTTGGGACAGGGGCCTCGGGAACTATGGCTACACCTTC.

This clonotype has more than one count but fewer than ten. The chain is built from TRBV9 and TRBJ2-6, with D tentatively TRBD1 (5 bases). This CDR3 comprises 17 residues. Trimming shortened V by 2 bases and J by 2 bases, and 14 bases separated the two germline ends. Looked up from germline, CDR1 is SGDLS and CDR2 is YYNGEE. The CDR3: CASSVGRQRPGANVLTF. The CDR3 bases are TGTGCCAGCAGCGTGGGTCGACAGAGGCCTGGGGCCAACGTCCTGACTTTC.

This clonotype was counted a few times. This chain uses TRBV6-1 with TRBJ1-3, with a possible D match to TRBD1 (5 bases). V dropped 11 bases and J dropped 2 bases, with 19 bases sitting between them. The CDR3 runs to 15 residues. CDR1 is MNHNS, CDR2 SASEGT, per germline. As DNA, the CDR3 is TGTGCCTTTTCCCCCGGGACGGGGGCTGGAAACACCATATATTTT. Translating gives CAFSPGTGAGNTIYF.

The rearrangement links TRBV29-1 to TRBJ2-1, with D maybe TRBD2 (5 bases). The CDR3 contains 10 residues. Trimming took 6 bases from V and 8 from J, leaving 8 bases between them. Germline assignment: CDR1 SQVTM and CDR2 ANQGSEA. The CDR3 loop is CSVSGDEQFF. CDR3 nucleotide sequence: TGCAGCGTCTCCGGGGATGAGCAGTTCTTC.

V gene TRBV27 combines with J gene TRBJ2-5, with D possibly matching TRBD1 (5 bases). The CDR3 consists of 13 residues. Germline V gene data show CDR1 as MNHEY and CDR2 as SMNVEV (reference sequence). V was shortened by 4 bases and J by 5 bases, with 11 bases between the two germline ends. This CDR3 is CASSWGADETQYF. The CDR3 coding sequence is TGTGCCAGCAGTTGGGGCGCGGACGAGACCCAGTACTTC.

Details on this clonotype: Possible read error: a much larger clone is one base away. This chain joins TRBV7-8 and TRBJ2-1; 7 bases match TRBD2. CDR3 length equals 16 residues. J gave up 7 bases and V 4 bases, and 13 bases lay outside the gene matches. In germline, CDR1 is SGHVS, CDR2 FQNEAQ. This chain's CDR3 is CASSWTSMTSRNEQFF. In DNA, the CDR3 is TGTGCCAGCAGCTGGACATCGATGACTAGCAGGAATGAGCAGTTCTTC.

V is TRBV7-9 and J is TRBJ2-1, with D possibly being TRBD1 (6 bases). There are 16 residues in the CDR3. In germline, CDR1 is SEHNR, CDR2 FQNEAQ (reference sequence). The V and J ends lost 6 bases and 6 bases respectively, with 21 bases between them. The chain's CDR3 is CASSPSQGFASNEQFF. CDR3 nucleotides: TGTGCCAGCAGTCCATCCCAGGGGTTCGCGAGCAATGAGCAGTTCTTC.

This chain connects TRBV7-3 to TRBJ2-3, with 10 bases aligning to TRBD2. The CDR3 length is 16 residues. Unmatched junction bases numbered 9, after V lost 5 bases and J lost 4 bases. Germline V gene data show CDR1 as SGHTA and CDR2 as FQGTGA. This CDR3 is CASSESSGGWADTQYF. The DNA for the CDR3 is TGTGCCAGCAGCGAGTCTAGCGGGGGTTGGGCAGATACGCAGTATTTT. Based on the CDR3 plus reference TRBV7-3 and TRBJ2-3, the full variable domain is GAGVSQTPSNKVTEKGKYVELRCDPISGHTALYWYRQSLGQGPEFLIYFQGTGAADDSGLPNDRFFAVRPEGSVSTLKIQRTERGDSAVYLCASSESSGGWADTQYFGPGTRLTVL.

The chain links TRBV9 to TRBJ2-5, with TRBD2 matching over 7 bases. The CDR3 length is 15 residues. CDR1 is SGDLS, CDR2 YYNGEE, per germline. After removal of 2 bases from V and 0 bases from J, the junction contained 4 bases not matched to a gene. Here the CDR3 DNA reads TGTGCCAGCAGCGTGGGAGGGGTGTACCAAGAGACCCAGTACTTC. It yields the protein CASSVGGVYQETQYF.

The chain couples TRBV2 to TRBJ2-1; D perhaps matches TRBD1 (5 bases). This CDR3 comprises 17 residues. V was pared by 3 bases and J by 6 bases, with 21 bases between. CDR1 and CDR2 (germline): SNHLY, FYNNEI. For the CDR3, the DNA is TGTGCCAGCAGTGACAGTCTAGGAGACAGATCTCCCAATGAGCAGTTCTTC. Amino acids: CASSDSLGDRSPNEQFF. The variable domain in full, with the rest retrieved from reference TRBV2 and TRBJ2-1, is EPEVTQTPSHQVTQMGQEVILRCVPISNHLYFYWYRQILGQKVEFLVSFYNNEISEKSEIFDDQFSVERPDGSNFTLKIRSTKLEDSAMYFCASSDSLGDRSPNEQFFGPGTRLTVL.

In its sample, this clonotype was seen a few times. The chain joins TRBV27 to TRBJ2-5; D tentatively fits TRBD1 or TRBD2 (6 bases each). Germline V gene data show CDR1 as MNHEY and CDR2 as SMNVEV (reference sequence). V lost 2 bases, J lost 5 bases, and 12 bases lay in between. The CDR3 sequence is 14 residues long. CDR3 nucleotides: TGTGCCAGCAGTTTAAGGGGGAGGTCCGAGACCCAGTACTTC. Amino acid sequence: CASSLRGRSETQYF.

In its sample, this clonotype was seen a few times. V and J are TRBV6-1 and TRBJ1-5; D is perhaps TRBD1 (5 bases). Germline CDR1 is MNHNS and CDR2 is SASEGT. The CDR3 has 14 amino acids. V was shortened by 7 bases and J by 4 bases, with 14 bases between the two germline ends. The DNA for the CDR3 is TGTGCCAGCACCACCAGAGGGGAAAATCAGCCCCAGCATTTT. Protein sequence: CASTTRGENQPQHF.